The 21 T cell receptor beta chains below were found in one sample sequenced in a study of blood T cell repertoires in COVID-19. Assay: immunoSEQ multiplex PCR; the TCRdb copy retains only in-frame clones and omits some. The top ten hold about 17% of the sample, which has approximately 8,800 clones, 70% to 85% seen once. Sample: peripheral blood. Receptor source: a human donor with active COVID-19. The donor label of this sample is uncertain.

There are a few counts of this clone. CDR3 sequence (DNA): TGTGCCAGCAGTTACCATCGATCACAGGAGGAAAAACTGTTTTTT. It yields the protein CASSYHRSQEEKLFF. The rearrangement uses TRBV6-2 or TRBV6-3 and TRBJ1-4; possible D gene TRBD1, 5 bases. The germline gives CDR1 MNHEY, CDR2 SVGEGT. The length of the CDR3 is 15 residues. The V end was cut by 2 bases, the J end by 8 bases, with 15 bases between.

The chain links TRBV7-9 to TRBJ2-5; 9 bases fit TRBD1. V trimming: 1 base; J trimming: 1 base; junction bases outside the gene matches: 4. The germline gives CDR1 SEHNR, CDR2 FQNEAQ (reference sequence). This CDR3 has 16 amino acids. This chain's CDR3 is CASSLDGQGIQETQYF. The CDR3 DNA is TGTGCCAGCAGCTTAGATGGACAGGGGATCCAAGAGACCCAGTACTTC.

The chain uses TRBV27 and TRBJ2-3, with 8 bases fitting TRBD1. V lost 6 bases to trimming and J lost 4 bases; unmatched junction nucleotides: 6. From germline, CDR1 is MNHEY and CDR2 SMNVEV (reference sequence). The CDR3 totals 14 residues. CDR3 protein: CASSHRGSPDTQYF. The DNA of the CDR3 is TGTGCCAGCAGCCACAGGGGGAGCCCAGATACGCAGTATTTT.

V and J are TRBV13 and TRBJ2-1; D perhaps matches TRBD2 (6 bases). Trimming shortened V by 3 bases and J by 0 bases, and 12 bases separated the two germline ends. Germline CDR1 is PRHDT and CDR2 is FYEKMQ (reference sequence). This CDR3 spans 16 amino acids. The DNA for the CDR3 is TGTGCCAGCAGCTTGACAGCGGGCATCTCCTACAATGAGCAGTTCTTC. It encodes CASSLTAGISYNEQFF.

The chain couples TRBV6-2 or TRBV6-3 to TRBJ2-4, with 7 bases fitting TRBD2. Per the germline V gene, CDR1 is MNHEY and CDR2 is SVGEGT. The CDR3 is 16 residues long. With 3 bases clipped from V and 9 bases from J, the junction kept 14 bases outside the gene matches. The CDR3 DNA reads TGTGCCAGCAGTTATGGCGTGCAACTGGGGGGGGGCATTCAGTACTTC. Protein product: CASSYGVQLGGGIQYF.

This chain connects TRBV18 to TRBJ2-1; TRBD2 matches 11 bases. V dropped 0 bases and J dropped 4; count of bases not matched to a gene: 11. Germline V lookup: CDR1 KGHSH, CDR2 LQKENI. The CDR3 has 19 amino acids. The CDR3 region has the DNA TGTGCCAGCTCACCACCTTTTGGGACTAGCGGTCAAGGGTACAATGAGCAGTTCTTC. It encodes CASSPPFGTSGQGYNEQFF.

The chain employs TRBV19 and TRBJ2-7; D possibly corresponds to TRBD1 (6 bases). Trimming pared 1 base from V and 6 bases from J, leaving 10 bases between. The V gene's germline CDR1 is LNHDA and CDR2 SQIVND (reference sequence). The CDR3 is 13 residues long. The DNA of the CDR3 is TGTGCCAGTAGTATAGTTTGGGGGCTCGAGCAGTACTTC. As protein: CASSIVWGLEQYF.

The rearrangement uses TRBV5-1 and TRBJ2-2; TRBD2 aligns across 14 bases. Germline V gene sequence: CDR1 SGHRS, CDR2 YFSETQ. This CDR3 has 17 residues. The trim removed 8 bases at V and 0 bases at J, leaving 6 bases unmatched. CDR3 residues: CASGTSGSTANTGELFF. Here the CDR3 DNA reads TGCGCCAGTGGGACTAGCGGGAGCACCGCGAACACCGGGGAGCTGTTTTTT.

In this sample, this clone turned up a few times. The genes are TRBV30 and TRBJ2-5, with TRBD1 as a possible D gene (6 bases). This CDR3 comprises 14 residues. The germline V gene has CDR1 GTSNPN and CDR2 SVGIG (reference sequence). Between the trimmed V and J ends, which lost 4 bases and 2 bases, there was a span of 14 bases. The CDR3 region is CAWTVQGGQETQYF. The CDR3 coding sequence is TGTGCCTGGACCGTACAGGGCGGGCAAGAGACCCAGTACTTC.

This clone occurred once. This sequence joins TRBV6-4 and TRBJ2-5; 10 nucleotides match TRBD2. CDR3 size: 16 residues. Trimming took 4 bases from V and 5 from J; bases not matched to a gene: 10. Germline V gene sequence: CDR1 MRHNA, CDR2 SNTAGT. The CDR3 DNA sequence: TGTGCCAGCAGTGCCTTTAGCGGGAGGAATGCCGAGACCCAGTACTTC. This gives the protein CASSAFSGRNAETQYF.

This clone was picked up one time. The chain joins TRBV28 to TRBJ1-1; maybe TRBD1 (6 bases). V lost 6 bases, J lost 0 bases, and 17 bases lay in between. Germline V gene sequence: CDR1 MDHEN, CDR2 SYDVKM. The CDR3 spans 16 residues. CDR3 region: CASRGRDTPMNTEAFF. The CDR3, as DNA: TGTGCCAGCAGGGGCCGGGACACACCTATGAACACTGAAGCTTTCTTT.

The CDR3 DNA reads TGTGCCAGCAGCTTAGGACTAGCGCAGGGGGAGCTGTTTTTT. The encoded protein is CASSLGLAQGELFF. The J gene is TRBJ2-2, the V gene TRBV7-9, with TRBD2 matching over 8 bases. Trimming removed 1 base from V and 8 bases from J; junction bases left unmatched: 3. Germline V CDR1 and CDR2: SEHNR, FQNEAQ (reference sequence). The CDR3 runs to 14 residues.

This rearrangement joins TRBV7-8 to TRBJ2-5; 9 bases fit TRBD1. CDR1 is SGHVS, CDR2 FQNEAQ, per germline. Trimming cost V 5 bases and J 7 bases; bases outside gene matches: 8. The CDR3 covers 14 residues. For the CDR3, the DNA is TGTGCCAGCAGCCCAAGGGACAGGGTGGCGACCCAGTACTTC. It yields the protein CASSPRDRVATQYF.

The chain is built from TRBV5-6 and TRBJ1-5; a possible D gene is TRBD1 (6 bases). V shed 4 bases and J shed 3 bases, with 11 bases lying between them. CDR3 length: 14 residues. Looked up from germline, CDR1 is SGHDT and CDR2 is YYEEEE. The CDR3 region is CASSQDRTNQPQHF. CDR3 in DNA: TGTGCCAGCAGCCAAGACAGGACCAATCAGCCCCAGCATTTT.

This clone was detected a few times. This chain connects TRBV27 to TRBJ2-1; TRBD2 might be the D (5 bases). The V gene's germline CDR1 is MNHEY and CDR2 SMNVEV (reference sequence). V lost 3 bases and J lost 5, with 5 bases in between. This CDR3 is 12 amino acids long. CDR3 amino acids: CASSLRDNEQFF. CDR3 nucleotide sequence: TGTGCCAGCAGTTTGCGGGACAATGAGCAGTTCTTC.

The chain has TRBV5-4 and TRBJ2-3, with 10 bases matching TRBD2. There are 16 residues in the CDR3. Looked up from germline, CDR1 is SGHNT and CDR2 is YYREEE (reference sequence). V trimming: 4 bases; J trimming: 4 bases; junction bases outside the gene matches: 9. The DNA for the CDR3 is TGTGCCAGCAGCCGCCCAGCGGGAGGGCTAGCAGATACGCAGTATTTT. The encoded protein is CASSRPAGGLADTQYF.

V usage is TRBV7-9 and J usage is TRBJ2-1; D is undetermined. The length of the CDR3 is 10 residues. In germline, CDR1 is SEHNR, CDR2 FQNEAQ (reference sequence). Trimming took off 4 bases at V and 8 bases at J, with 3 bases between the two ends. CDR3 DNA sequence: TGTGCCAGCAGCTCCTATGAGCAGTTCTTC. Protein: CASSSYEQFF.

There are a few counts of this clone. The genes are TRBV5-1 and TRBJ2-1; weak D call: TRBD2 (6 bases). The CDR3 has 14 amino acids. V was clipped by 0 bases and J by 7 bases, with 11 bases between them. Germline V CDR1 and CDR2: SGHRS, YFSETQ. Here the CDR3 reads CASSLVVGRNEQFF. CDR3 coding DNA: TGCGCCAGCAGCTTGGTGGTAGGGAGGAATGAGCAGTTCTTC.

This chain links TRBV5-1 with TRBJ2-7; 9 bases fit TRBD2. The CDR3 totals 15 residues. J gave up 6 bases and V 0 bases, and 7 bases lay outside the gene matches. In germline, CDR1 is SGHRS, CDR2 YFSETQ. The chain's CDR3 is CASSLGQREEVEQYF. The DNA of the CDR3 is TGCGCCAGCAGCTTGGGCCAGCGGGAGGAGGTCGAGCAGTACTTC.

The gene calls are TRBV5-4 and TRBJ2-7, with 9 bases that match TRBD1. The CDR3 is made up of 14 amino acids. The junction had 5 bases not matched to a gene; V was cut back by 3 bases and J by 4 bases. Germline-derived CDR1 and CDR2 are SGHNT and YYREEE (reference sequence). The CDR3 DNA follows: TGTGCCAGCAGCTCCTCTGGGACAGGGTACGAGCAGTACTTC. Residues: CASSSSGTGYEQYF.

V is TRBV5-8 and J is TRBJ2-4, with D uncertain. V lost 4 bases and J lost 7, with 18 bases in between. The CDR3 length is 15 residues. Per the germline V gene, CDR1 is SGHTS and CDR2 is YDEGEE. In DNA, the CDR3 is TGTGCCAGCAGCCAATCAACTCCCACCCGGAACATTCAGTACTTC. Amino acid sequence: CASSQSTPTRNIQYF.